A selection of T cell receptor beta chains follows, all from one sample in a study of blood T cell repertoires in COVID-19. TCRdb's table, derived via immunoSEQ multiplex PCR, lists solely in-frame clones and lacks some. The data hold approximately 480,000 clones, with about nine tenths observed a single time. Sequenced input: PBMCs or T cells enriched from blood (not recorded which). These receptors came from a woman between 18 and 30 years old who had recovered from COVID-19. CDR3s include the opening cysteine and the closing phenylalanine or tryptophan. The order of the fields is D gene, J gene, clone size, V gene, CDR3 protein, CDR3 DNA. D genes are given only for firm matches. Clone size is shown for a subset of rows, as once, few, many or a class of expanded clone.

NA | TRBJ1-4 | NA | TRBV7-2 | CASSPQTGVSEKLFF | TGTGCCAGCAGCCCTCAGACAGGAGTGAGCGAAAAACTGTTTTTT
NA | TRBJ1-2 | NA | TRBV7-2 | CASSISVRGGELSTF | TGTGCCAGCAGCATCTCCGTCAGGGGAGGGGAACTTTCCACCTTC
NA | TRBJ1-5 | few | TRBV5-1 | CASSPGTQSSNQPQHF | TGCGCCAGCAGCCCCGGGACACAGAGTAGCAATCAGCCCCAGCATTTT
TRBD2 | TRBJ2-1 | NA | TRBV5-1 | CASSTARLAGGPGEQFF | TGCGCCAGCAGCACCGCGCGACTAGCGGGGGGGCCTGGTGAGCAGTTCTTC
TRBD2 | TRBJ2-1 | NA | TRBV30 | CAWSGGGAVYNEQFF | TGTGCCTGGAGTGGCGGGGGGGCGGTCTACAATGAGCAGTTCTTC
NA | TRBJ2-7 | NA | TRBV12-3/TRBV12-4 | CASRRDYEQYF | TGTGCCAGCCGACGGGACTACGAGCAGTACTTC
NA | TRBJ2-5 | NA | TRBV7-2 | CASSLGLAYTETQYF | TGTGCCAGCAGCTTAGGGCTAGCGTATACAGAGACCCAGTACTTC
TRBD1 | TRBJ2-3 | NA | TRBV25-1 | CASMDRGRTQYF | TGTGCCAGCATGGACAGGGGAAGGACGCAGTATTTT
NA | TRBJ1-4 | NA | TRBV28 | CASKGVEKLFF | TGTGCCAGCAAAGGGGTTGAAAAACTGTTTTTT
NA | TRBJ1-5 | NA | TRBV6-1 | CASSEALFGGNQPQHF | TGTGCCAGCAGTGAAGCGCTTTTTGGAGGGAACCAGCCCCAGCATTTT
NA | TRBJ2-1 | NA | TRBV4-1 | CASSQARGTRAFF | TGCGCCAGCAGCCAAGCCAGGGGGACTAGAGCGTTCTTC
NA | TRBJ2-1 | once | TRBV3-1/TRBV3-2 | CASSQQRGRGYNEQFF | TGTGCCAGCAGCCAACAACGGGGGCGGGGGTACAATGAGCAGTTCTTC
NA | TRBJ2-7 | once | TRBV10-1 | CASSDRSPGEQYF | TGCGCCAGCAGTGATCGGTCCCCCGGCGAGCAGTACTTC
TRBD2 | TRBJ2-3 | NA | TRBV18 | CASSPVSGGRTDTQYF | TGTGCCAGCTCACCGGTCAGCGGGGGTCGCACAGATACGCAGTATTTT
NA | TRBJ1-2 | NA | TRBV6-1 | CASSDLYGYTF | TGTGCCAGCAGTGACCTATATGGCTACACCTTC
TRBD1 | TRBJ1-1 | NA | TRBV6-6 | CASSGTGGATEAFF | TGTGCCAGCAGCGGGACAGGGGGCGCCACTGAAGCTTTCTTT
NA | TRBJ2-7 | NA | TRBV25-1 | CASSEVRGDEQYF | TGTGCCAGCAGTGAGGTCAGGGGGGACGAGCAGTACTTC
NA | TRBJ1-1 | NA | TRBV5-1 | CASSPGGSTEAFF | TGCGCCAGCAGCCCTGGGGGGAGTACTGAAGCTTTCTTT
NA | TRBJ2-1 | NA | TRBV19 | CASSFPGRPRFF | TGTGCCAGTAGTTTTCCAGGGCGACCGAGGTTCTTC
TRBD1 | TRBJ1-5 | NA | TRBV7-9 | CASSSLDRANSNQPQHF | TGTGCCAGCAGCTCGCTCGACAGGGCTAATAGCAATCAGCCCCAGCATTTT
NA | TRBJ1-2 | NA | TRBV2 | CASSRAGGAGYTF | TGTGCCAGCAGTCGGGCGGGGGGCGCTGGCTACACCTTC
NA | TRBJ2-7 | NA | TRBV27 | CATYSSGGTYEQYF | TGTGCCACTTACTCGTCTGGGGGCACCTACGAGCAGTACTTC
NA | TRBJ2-3 | NA | TRBV13 | CASATGGPSTDTQYF | TGTGCCAGCGCCACGGGGGGCCCTAGCACAGATACGCAGTATTTT
NA | TRBJ1-2 | NA | TRBV5-4 | CASSPQGMYGYTF | TGTGCCAGCAGCCCCCAGGGAATGTATGGCTACACCTTC
TRBD1 | TRBJ1-3 | NA | TRBV5-4 | CASSQGTGGNTIYF | TGTGCCAGCAGCCAAGGGACAGGGGGAAACACCATATATTTT
TRBD1 | TRBJ1-2 | NA | TRBV2 | CASSAGTALNYGYTF | TGTGCCAGCAGTGCTGGGACAGCCCTTAACTATGGCTACACCTTC
NA | TRBJ2-1 | NA | TRBV1 | CTSSQDLVGGEINEQFF | TGCACCAGCAGCCAAGATCTAGTGGGGGGGGAGATCAATGAGCAGTTCTTC
TRBD1 | TRBJ2-5 | NA | TRBV6-5 | CASRPQGEETQYF | TGTGCCAGCAGACCTCAGGGGGAGGAGACCCAGTACTTC
TRBD2 | TRBJ2-5 | NA | TRBV2 | CASTNSGTSIETQYF | TGTGCCAGCACCAACTCTGGGACTAGTATCGAGACCCAGTACTTC
TRBD1 | TRBJ1-5 | NA | TRBV15 | CATSRATGGDQPQHF | TGTGCCACCAGCAGAGCGACAGGGGGGGATCAGCCCCAGCATTTT
TRBD2 | TRBJ2-5 | NA | TRBV6-5 | CASKSGGGQETQYF | TGTGCCAGCAAGTCTGGCGGGGGTCAAGAGACCCAGTACTTC
TRBD1 | TRBJ2-2 | once | TRBV10-3 | CASRDRENREAGELFF | TGTGCCTCCCGGGACAGGGAGAACCGAGAGGCCGGGGAGCTGTTTTTT
NA | TRBJ2-5 | NA | TRBV18 | CASSPEVGETQYF | TGTGCCAGCTCACCAGAGGTCGGGGAGACCCAGTACTTC
NA | TRBJ1-2 | few | TRBV5-8 | CASSGIRGGYGYTF | TGTGCCAGCAGCGGTATTCGGGGGGGCTATGGCTACACCTTC
NA | TRBJ1-3 | once | TRBV9 | CASSGNRAPGNTIYF | TGTGCCAGCAGCGGTAACAGGGCCCCTGGAAACACCATATATTTT
NA | TRBJ1-1 | NA | TRBV7-6 | CASSLVGGGSGTEAFF | TGTGCCAGCAGCTTAGTGGGAGGGGGTTCTGGCACTGAAGCTTTCTTT
NA | TRBJ2-3 | NA | TRBV28 | CASSFPRGTDTQYF | TGTGCCAGCAGTTTCCCCAGGGGCACAGATACGCAGTATTTT
NA | TRBJ1-1 | NA | TRBV2 | CASHRIGVNTEAFF | TGTGCCAGCCACAGAATCGGGGTGAACACTGAAGCTTTCTTT
TRBD2 | TRBJ2-1 | NA | TRBV5-1 | CASSTRGDRLYNEQFF | TGCGCCAGCAGCACCCGGGGGGACCGCCTTTACAATGAGCAGTTCTTC
NA | TRBJ2-3 | NA | TRBV4-1 | CASSQDVGGGLDTQYF | TGCGCCAGCAGCCAAGATGTAGGGGGGGGCCTGGATACGCAGTATTTT
NA | TRBJ1-4 | NA | TRBV2 | CASSQLQGSFEKLFF | TGTGCCAGCAGCCAACTACAGGGAAGTTTCGAAAAACTGTTTTTT
TRBD1 | TRBJ2-3 | NA | TRBV5-4 | CASRDPGQGANTQYF | TGTGCCAGCAGGGATCCGGGACAGGGGGCGAATACGCAGTATTTT
TRBD1 | TRBJ1-2 | NA | TRBV7-2 | CASSPGTDANYGYTF | TGTGCCAGCAGCCCCGGGACAGACGCTAACTATGGCTACACCTTC
NA | TRBJ1-6 | NA | TRBV25-1 | CASSEFTGKSPLHF | TGTGCCAGCAGTGAATTTACGGGAAAGTCACCCCTCCACTTT
NA | TRBJ1-2 | NA | TRBV5-5 | CASSFFGGEYGYTF | TGTGCCAGCAGCTTTTTCGGTGGGGAGTATGGCTACACCTTC
TRBD2 | TRBJ2-5 | NA | TRBV12-3/TRBV12-4 | CASSRGGTQYF | TGTGCCAGCTCTCGGGGGGGGACCCAGTACTTC
NA | TRBJ1-1 | NA | TRBV5-1 | CASSLGAPSEAFF | TGCGCCAGCAGCTTAGGGGCCCCCTCTGAAGCTTTCTTT
NA | TRBJ1-6 | NA | TRBV7-2 | CASSAEGGSPLHF | TGTGCCAGCAGCGCGGAGGGGGGGTCACCCCTCCACTTT
NA | TRBJ1-1 | few | TRBV27 | CASSNQMNTEAFF | TGTGCCAGCAGTAATCAGATGAACACTGAAGCTTTCTTT
TRBD1 | TRBJ1-4 | NA | TRBV5-5 | CASSQYQQGGKLFF | TGTGCCAGCAGCCAATACCAACAGGGGGGGAAACTGTTTTTT
NA | TRBJ1-1 | NA | TRBV5-4 | CASSLGDNTEAFF | TGTGCCAGCAGCTTGGGGGACAATACTGAAGCTTTCTTT
NA | TRBJ1-6 | few | TRBV2 | CASSANQGLTSPLHF | TGTGCCAGCAGTGCTAATCAGGGTCTTACTTCACCCCTCCACTTT
NA | TRBJ2-5 | few | TRBV29-1 | CSVEGEGRETQYF | TGCAGCGTTGAGGGCGAGGGGAGGGAGACCCAGTACTTC
NA | TRBJ1-2 | NA | TRBV9 | CASSADINYGYTF | TGTGCCAGCAGCGCGGACATTAACTATGGCTACACCTTC
NA | TRBJ2-2 | NA | TRBV2 | CASGGFDTGELFF | TGTGCCTCCGGAGGGTTCGACACCGGGGAGCTGTTTTTT
NA | TRBJ1-1 | few | TRBV5-1 | CASSPTLGMVEAFF | TGCGCCAGCAGCCCTACACTCGGGATGGTTGAAGCTTTCTTT
NA | TRBJ2-5 | NA | TRBV28 | CASSFRAGKTQYF | TGTGCCAGCAGTTTCAGGGCTGGGAAGACCCAGTACTTC
NA | TRBJ2-5 | NA | TRBV21-1 | CASSPANPPEANQETQYF | TGTGCCAGCAGCCCCGCCAATCCCCCGGAGGCAAATCAAGAGACCCAGTACTTC
NA | TRBJ1-2 | NA | TRBV3-1/TRBV3-2 | CASSLLGLRNYGYTF | TGTGCCAGCAGCCTCTTGGGGCTTCGGAACTATGGCTACACCTTC
TRBD1 | TRBJ1-2 | few | TRBV7-3 | CASSLTGTGDYGYTF | TGTGCCAGCAGCTTAACGGGGACAGGAGACTATGGCTACACCTTC